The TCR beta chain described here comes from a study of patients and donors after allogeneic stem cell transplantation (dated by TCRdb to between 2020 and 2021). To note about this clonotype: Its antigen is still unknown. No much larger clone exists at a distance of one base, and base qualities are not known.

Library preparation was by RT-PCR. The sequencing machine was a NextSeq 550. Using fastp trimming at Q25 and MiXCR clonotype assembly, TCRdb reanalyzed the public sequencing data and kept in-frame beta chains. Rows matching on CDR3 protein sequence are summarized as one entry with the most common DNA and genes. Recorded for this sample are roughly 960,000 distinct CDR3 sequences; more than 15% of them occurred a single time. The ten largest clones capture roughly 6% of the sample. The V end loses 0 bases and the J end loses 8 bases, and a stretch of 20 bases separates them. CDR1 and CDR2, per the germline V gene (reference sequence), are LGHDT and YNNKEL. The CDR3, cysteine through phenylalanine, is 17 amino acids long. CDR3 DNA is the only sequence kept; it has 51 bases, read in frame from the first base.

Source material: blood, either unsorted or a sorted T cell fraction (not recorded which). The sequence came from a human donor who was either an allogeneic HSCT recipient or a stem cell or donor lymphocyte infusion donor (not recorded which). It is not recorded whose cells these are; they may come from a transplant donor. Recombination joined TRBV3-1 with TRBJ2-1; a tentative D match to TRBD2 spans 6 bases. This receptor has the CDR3 CASSQEGAGPALYEQFF. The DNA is TGTGCCAGCAGCCAAGAGGGTGCGGGGCCCGCTTTGTATGAGCAGTTCTTC.